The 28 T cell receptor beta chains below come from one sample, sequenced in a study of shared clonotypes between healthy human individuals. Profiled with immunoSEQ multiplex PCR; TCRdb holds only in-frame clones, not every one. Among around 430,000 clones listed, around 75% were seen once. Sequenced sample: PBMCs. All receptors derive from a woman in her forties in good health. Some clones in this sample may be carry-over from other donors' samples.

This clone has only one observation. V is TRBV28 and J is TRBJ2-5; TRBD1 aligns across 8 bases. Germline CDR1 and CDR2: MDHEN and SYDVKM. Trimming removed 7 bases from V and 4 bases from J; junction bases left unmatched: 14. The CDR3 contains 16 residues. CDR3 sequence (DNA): TGTGCCAGCACCCCGGGTGCAGGGGGCATCGCAGAGACCCAGTACTTC. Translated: CASTPGAGGIAETQYF.

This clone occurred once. The CDR3 region is CATFSGKANEQFF. In nucleotides, the CDR3 is TGTGCCACCTTTAGCGGGAAAGCCAATGAGCAGTTCTTC. The V and J genes are TRBV15 and TRBJ2-1, with 8 positions matching TRBD2. The CDR3 has 13 amino acids. After removal of 8 bases from V and 6 bases from J, the junction contained 6 bases not matched to a gene. CDR1 is LNHNV and CDR2 is YYDKDF in the germline V gene (reference sequence).

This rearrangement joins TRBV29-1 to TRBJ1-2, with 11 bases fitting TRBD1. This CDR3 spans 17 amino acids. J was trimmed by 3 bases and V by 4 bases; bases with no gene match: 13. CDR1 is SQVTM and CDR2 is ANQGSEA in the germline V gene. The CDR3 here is CSVVLRDRGAGDYGYTF. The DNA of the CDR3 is TGCAGCGTTGTCTTACGGGACAGGGGGGCTGGGGACTATGGCTACACCTTC.

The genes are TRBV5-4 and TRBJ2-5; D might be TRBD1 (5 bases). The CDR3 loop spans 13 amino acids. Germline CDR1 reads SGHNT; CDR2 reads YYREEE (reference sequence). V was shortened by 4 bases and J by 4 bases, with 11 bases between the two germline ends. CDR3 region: CASSPRDSETQYF. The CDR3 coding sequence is TGTGCCAGCAGCCCCAGGGATTCAGAGACCCAGTACTTC.

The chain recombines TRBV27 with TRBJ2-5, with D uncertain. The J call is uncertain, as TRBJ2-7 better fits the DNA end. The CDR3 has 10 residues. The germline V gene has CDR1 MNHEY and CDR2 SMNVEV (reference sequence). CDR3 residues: CASGDYEQYF. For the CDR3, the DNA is TGTGCCAGCGGGGATTACGAGCAGTACTTC.

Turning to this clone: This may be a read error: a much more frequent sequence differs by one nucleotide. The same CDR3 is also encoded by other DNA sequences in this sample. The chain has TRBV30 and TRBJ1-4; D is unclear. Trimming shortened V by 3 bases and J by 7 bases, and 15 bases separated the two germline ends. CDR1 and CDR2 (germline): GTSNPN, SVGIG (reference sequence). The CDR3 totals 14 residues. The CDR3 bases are TGTGCCTGGAGCGCCACCCAACCGCCTGAAAAACTGTTTTTT. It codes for CAWSATQPPEKLFF.

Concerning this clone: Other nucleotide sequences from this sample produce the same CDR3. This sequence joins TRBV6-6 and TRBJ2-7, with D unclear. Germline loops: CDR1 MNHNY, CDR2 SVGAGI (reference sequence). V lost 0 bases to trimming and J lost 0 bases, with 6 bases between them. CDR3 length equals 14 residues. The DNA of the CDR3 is TGTGCCAGCAGTTACTCTGTGGGCTCCTACGAGCAGTACTTC. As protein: CASSYSVGSYEQYF.

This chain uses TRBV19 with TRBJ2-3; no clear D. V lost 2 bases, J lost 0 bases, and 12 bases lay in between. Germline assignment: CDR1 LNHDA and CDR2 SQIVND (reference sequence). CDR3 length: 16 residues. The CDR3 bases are TGTGCCAGTAGTATAAGGTACTCCGCTAGCACAGATACGCAGTATTTT. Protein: CASSIRYSASTDTQYF.

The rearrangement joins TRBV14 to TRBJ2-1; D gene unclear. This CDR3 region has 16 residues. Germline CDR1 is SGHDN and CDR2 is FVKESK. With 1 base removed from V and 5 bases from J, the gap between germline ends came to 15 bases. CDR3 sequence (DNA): TGTGCCAGCAGCCAAGTCTTCCGATTTCGGAACAATGAGCAGTTCTTC. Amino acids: CASSQVFRFRNNEQFF.

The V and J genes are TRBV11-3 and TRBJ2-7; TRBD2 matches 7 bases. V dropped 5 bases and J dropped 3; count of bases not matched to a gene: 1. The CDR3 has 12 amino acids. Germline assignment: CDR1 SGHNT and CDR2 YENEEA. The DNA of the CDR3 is TGTGCCAGCAGCCGCGGGAGCTACGAGCAGTACTTC. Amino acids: CASSRGSYEQYF. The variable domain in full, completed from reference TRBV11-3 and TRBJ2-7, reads EAGVVQSPRYKIIEKKQPVAFWCNPISGHNTLYWYLQNLGQGPELLIRYENEEAVDDSQLPKDRFSAERLKGVDSTLKIQPAELGDSAVYLCASSRGSYEQYFGPGTRLTVT.

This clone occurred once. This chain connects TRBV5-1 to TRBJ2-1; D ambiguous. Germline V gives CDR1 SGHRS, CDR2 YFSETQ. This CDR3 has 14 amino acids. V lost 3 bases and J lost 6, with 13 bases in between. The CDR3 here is CASSYSGFPNEQFF. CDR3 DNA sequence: TGCGCCAGCAGCTATTCCGGGTTCCCCAATGAGCAGTTCTTC.

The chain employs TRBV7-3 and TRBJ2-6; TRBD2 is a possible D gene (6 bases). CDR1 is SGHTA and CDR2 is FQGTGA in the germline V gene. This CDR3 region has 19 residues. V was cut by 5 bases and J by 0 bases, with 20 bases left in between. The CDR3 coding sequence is TGTGCCAGCAGCCCAGGGAGGAACAGACTTTTCTCTGGGGCCAACGTCCTGACTTTC. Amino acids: CASSPGRNRLFSGANVLTF.

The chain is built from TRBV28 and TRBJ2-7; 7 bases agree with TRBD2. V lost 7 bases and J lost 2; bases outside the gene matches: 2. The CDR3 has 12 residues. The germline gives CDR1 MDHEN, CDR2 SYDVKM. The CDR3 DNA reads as TGTGCCAGCAACGGACTAGCCTACGAGCAGTACTTC. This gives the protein CASNGLAYEQYF.

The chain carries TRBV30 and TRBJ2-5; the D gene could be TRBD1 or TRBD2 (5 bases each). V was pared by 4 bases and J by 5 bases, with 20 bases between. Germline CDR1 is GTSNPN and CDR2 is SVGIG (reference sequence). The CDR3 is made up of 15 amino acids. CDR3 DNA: TGTGCCTGGAAAGCTGGGGGTCCTTCGTTGGAGACCCAGTACTTC. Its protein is CAWKAGGPSLETQYF. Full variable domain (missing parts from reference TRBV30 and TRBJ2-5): SQTIHQWPATLVQPVGSPLSLECTVEGTSNPNLYWYRQAAGRGLQLLFYSVGIGQISSEVPQNLSASRPQDRQFILSSKKLLLSDSGFYLCAWKAGGPSLETQYFGPGTRLLVL.

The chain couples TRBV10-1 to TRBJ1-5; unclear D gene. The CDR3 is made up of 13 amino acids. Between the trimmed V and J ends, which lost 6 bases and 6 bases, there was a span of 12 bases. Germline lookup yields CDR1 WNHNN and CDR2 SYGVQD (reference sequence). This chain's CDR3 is CASREYLGQPQHF. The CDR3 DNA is TGCGCCAGCAGGGAATACTTGGGTCAGCCCCAGCATTTT.

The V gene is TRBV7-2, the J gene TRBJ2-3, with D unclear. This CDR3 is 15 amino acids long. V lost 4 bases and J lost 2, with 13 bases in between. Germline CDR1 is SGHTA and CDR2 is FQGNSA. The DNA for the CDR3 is TGTGCCAGCAGCTCCAGTGGAAGCGACACAGATACGCAGTATTTT. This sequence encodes CASSSSGSDTDTQYF.

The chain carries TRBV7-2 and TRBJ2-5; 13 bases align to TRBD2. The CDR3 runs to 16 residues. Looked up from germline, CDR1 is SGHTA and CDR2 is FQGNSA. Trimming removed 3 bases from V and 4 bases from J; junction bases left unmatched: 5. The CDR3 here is CASSFRLAGGVETQYF. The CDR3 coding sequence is TGTGCCAGCAGCTTCCGACTAGCGGGAGGCGTAGAGACCCAGTACTTC.

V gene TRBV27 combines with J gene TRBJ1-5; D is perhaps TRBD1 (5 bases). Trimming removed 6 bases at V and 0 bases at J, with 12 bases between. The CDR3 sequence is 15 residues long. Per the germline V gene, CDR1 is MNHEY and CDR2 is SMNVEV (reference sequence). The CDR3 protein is CASRRTPHSNQPQHF. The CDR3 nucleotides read TGTGCCAGCAGGCGGACACCGCATAGCAATCAGCCCCAGCATTTT.

The CDR3 here is CASSLSRLSPLHF. The CDR3 nucleotides are TGTGCCAGCAGTTTATCACGGCTTTCACCCCTCCACTTT. The chain employs TRBV27 and TRBJ1-6; D is uncertain. The CDR3 contains 13 residues. Germline lookup yields CDR1 MNHEY and CDR2 SMNVEV (reference sequence). Trimming cost V 0 bases and J 9 bases, with 6 bases left between them.

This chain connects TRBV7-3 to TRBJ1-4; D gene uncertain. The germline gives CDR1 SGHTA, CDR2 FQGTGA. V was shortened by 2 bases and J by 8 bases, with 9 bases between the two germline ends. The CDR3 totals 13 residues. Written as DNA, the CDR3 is TGTGCCAGCAGCTTAGGTCCAGAGGAAAAACTGTTTTTT. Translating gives CASSLGPEEKLFF.

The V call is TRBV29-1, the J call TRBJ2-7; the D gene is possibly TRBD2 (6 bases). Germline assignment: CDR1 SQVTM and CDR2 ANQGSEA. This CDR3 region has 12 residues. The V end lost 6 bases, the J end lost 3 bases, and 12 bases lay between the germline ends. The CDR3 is CSVHAGCYEQYF. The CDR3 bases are TGCAGCGTCCACGCGGGGTGCTACGAGCAGTACTTC.

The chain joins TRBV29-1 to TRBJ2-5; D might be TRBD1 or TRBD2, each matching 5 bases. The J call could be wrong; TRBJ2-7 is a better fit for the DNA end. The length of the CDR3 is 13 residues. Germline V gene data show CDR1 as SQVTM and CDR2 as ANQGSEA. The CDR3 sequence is CSVEQYQGAEQYF. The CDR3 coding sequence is TGCAGCGTTGAACAGTATCAGGGAGCCGAGCAGTACTTC.

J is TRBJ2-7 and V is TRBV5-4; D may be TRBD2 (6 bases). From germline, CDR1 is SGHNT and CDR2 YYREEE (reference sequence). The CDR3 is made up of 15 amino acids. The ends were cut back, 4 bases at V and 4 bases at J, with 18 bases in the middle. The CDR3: CASSTGAQGLYEQYF. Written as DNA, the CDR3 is TGTGCCAGCAGCACCGGGGCCCAGGGACTGTACGAGCAGTACTTC.

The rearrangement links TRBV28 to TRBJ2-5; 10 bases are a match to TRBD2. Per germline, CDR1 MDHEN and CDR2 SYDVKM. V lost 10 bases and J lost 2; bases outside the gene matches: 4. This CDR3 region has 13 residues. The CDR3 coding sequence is TGTGCCACCAGGACTAGCGGACAAGAGACCCAGTACTTC. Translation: CATRTSGQETQYF. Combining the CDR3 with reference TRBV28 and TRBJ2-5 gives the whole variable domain DVKVTQSSRYLVKRTGEKVFLECVQDMDHENMFWYRQDPGLGLRLIYFSYDVKMKEKGDIPEGYSVSREKKERFSLILESASTNQTSMYLCATRTSGQETQYFGPGTRLLVL.

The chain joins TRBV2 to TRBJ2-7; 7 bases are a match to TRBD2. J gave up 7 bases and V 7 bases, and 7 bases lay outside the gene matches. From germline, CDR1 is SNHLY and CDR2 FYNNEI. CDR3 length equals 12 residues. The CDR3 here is CASMAGVKEQYF. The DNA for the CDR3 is TGTGCCAGCATGGCGGGAGTAAAAGAGCAGTACTTC.

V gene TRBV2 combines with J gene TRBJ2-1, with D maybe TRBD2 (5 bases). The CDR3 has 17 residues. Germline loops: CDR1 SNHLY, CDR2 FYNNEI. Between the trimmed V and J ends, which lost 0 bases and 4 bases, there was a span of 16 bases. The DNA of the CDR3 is TGTGCCAGCAGTGAAGCTCGAGGCCGGTCGGGGTACAATGAGCAGTTCTTC. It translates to CASSEARGRSGYNEQFF.

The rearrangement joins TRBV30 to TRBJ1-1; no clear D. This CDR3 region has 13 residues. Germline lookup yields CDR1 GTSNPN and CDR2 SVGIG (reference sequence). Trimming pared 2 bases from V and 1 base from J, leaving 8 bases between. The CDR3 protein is CAWSPHQNTEAFF. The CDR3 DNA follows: TGTGCCTGGAGTCCCCATCAGAACACTGAAGCTTTCTTT.

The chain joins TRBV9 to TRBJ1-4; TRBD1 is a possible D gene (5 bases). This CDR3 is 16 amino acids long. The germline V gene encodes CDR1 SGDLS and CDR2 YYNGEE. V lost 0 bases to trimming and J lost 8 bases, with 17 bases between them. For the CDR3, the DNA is TGTGCCAGCAGCGTAGGTCGAAGAGGCAGGGCGGAAAAACTGTTTTTT. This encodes CASSVGRRGRAEKLFF.